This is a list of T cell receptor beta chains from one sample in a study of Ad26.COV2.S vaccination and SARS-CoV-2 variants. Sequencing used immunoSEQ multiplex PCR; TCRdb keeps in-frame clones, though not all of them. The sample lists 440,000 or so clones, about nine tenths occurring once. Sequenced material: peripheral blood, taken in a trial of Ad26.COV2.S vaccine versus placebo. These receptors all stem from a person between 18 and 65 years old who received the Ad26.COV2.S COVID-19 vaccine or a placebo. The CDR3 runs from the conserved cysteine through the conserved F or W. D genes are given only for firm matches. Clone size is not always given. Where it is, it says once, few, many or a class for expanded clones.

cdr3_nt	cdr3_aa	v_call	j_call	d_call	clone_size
TGTGCCAGCAGCGTAGAGGTAGGGCCCCCCTCTGGAAACACCATATATTTT	CASSVEVGPPSGNTIYF	TRBV9	TRBJ1-3	NA	few
TGTGCCAGCAGTGACATCGCAGGGGCCGAGAACACCGGGGAGCTGTTTTTT	CASSDIAGAENTGELFF	TRBV2	TRBJ2-2	NA	NA
TGTGCCAGCAGCCAAGATGCGAGGCGCACTGAAGCTTTCTTT	CASSQDARRTEAFF	TRBV3-1/TRBV3-2	TRBJ1-1	NA	few
TGTGCCAGCAGTCCCCCCCCCGGGACCGGTGGAGGTCAGTTCTTC	CASSPPPGTGGGQFF	TRBV6-6	TRBJ2-1	NA	NA
TGTGCCTGGGTTCCCTTCGGGGTTCGAGCGGCTTTCTTT	CAWVPFGVRAAFF	TRBV30	TRBJ1-1	NA	NA
TGTGCCAGCAGTTTATCTAGGGGAGTCATCCACGAGCAGTACTTC	CASSLSRGVIHEQYF	TRBV27	TRBJ2-7	NA	NA
TGTGCCAGCAGCCCTGGGCTAGCGTTTAACACCGGGGAGCTGTTTTTT	CASSPGLAFNTGELFF	TRBV5-6	TRBJ2-2	NA	once
TGTGCCAGCAGCTTAGCTTTTACCTACGAGCAGTACTTC	CASSLAFTYEQYF	TRBV11-1	TRBJ2-7	NA	NA
TGTGCCAGCAGTTCCAATAGGTATGGCTACACCTTC	CASSSNRYGYTF	TRBV6-2/TRBV6-3	TRBJ1-2	NA	NA
TGTGCCAGTAGTATAGGTGCGGGGCGGCAAGGGGCCAACGTCCTGACTTTC	CASSIGAGRQGANVLTF	TRBV19	TRBJ2-6	NA	NA
TGTGCCAGCAGCTCACAGCACCAAGAGACCCAGTACTTC	CASSSQHQETQYF	TRBV6-4	TRBJ2-5	NA	NA
TGTGCCAGCAGCTTAGTGGGGGGTTTAAATTCACCCCTCCACTTT	CASSLVGGLNSPLHF	TRBV7-2	TRBJ1-6	NA	NA
TGTGCCAGCGTAAACAGCGGACTGGGCGGGCGGGGGACCGGTGAGCAGTTCTTC	CASVNSGLGGRGTGEQFF	TRBV28	TRBJ2-1	TRBD2	NA
TGTGCCAGCAGCTCCAGGGGGACTGAAGCTTTCTTT	CASSSRGTEAFF	TRBV12-3/TRBV12-4	TRBJ1-1	TRBD1	once
TGTGCCTGGACCCTCTCCCTTGGAAACACCATATATTTT	CAWTLSLGNTIYF	TRBV30	TRBJ1-3	NA	NA
TGTGCCAGCAGCTTAACCGGGACGGAGAATGAAAAACTGTTTTTT	CASSLTGTENEKLFF	TRBV7-8	TRBJ1-4	NA	NA
TGTGCCAGCAGTCGCCGGACAGGGGGCCCTGGCACCCTCCACTTT	CASSRRTGGPGTLHF	TRBV6-5	TRBJ1-6	TRBD1	NA
TGTGCCAGCAGTTACCAGCTCCAGGGATCACCCCTCCACTTT	CASSYQLQGSPLHF	TRBV6-5	TRBJ1-6	NA	once